This entry features one T cell receptor beta chain sequence. Its specificity is unknown. Sequenced by immunoSEQ multiplex PCR; TCRdb stores in-frame clones only, minus some. The table has tens of thousands of clones, 82% seen once. The data belong to a study of T cells in narcolepsy. Study in general: Donors had narcolepsy type 1 or type 2, or were healthy controls.

From germline, CDR1 is SGHDT and CDR2 YYEEEE. CDR3 length: 15 amino acids. V was cut by 4 bases and J by 2 bases, with 16 bases left in between. Study conclusions and caveats: Autoreactive clone sequences were missing from some blood memory CD4+ repertoires. Autoreactive HCRT-specific and TRIB2-specific clonotypes were marked in same-patient CSF-versus-blood CD4+ comparisons. Autoreactive clonotypes reportedly recurred in blood of same and different patients, not controls.

The sequenced material came from CD45RA- memory CD4+ T cells from PBMCs. The sequence came from a human donor with narcolepsy. The chain employs TRBV5-6 and TRBJ2-7, with D perhaps matching TRBD2 (7 bases). The CDR3 reads CASSRTAGDTYEQYF. Here the CDR3 DNA reads TGTGCCAGCAGCCGTACGGCGGGGGACACCTACGAGCAGTACTTC.